This T cell receptor (beta chain) was sequenced for a study of early T cells in non-severe SARS-CoV-2 infection. Study overall: Chains were unpaired, as sequencing was done on bulk RNA from unsorted whole blood. Notes on the study in general: VDJdb-based matching was biased toward anti-spike CD8 responses and missed private and CD4 specificities.

Comment on this clonotype: Its antigen is as yet unknown.

Attached unique molecular identifiers marked individual cDNA molecules. TCRdb reprocessed the 5' RACE reads via MiXCR and lists one record per CDR3 protein. Altogether about 80,000 distinct CDR3 sequences are present, roughly an eighth being singletons, with the ten largest covering roughly 15%. Sequencing used whole blood, obtained at baseline. The TCR originated in an adult who was a healthcare worker with PCR-confirmed SARS-CoV-2 infection or an uninfected control (not recorded which). The donor label of this sample is uncertain.

The CDR3 loop reads CSARDLGGSTDTQYF. For the CDR3, the DNA is TGCAGTGCTAGAGACCTAGGTGGGAGCACAGATACGCAGTATTTT. This chain links TRBV20-1 with TRBJ2-3; D not certain. The CDR3 is made up of 15 amino acids. Germline-derived CDR1 and CDR2 are DFQATT and SNEGSKA (reference sequence). Trimming cost V 0 bases and J 0 bases, with 10 bases left between them.